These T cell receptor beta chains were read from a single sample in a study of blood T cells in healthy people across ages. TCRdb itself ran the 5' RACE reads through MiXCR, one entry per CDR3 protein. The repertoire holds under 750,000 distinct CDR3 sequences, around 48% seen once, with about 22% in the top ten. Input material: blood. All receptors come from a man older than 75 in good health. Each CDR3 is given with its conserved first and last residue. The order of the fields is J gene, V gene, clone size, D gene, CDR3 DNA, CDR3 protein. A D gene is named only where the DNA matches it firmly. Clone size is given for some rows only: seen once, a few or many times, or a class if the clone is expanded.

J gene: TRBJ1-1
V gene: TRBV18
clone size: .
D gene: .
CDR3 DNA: TGTGCCACTTCCAGGGTTTACACTGAAGCTTTCTTT
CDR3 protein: CATSRVYTEAFF

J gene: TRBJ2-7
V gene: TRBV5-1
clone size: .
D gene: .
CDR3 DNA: TGCGCCAGCAGCGCCGGGCCATCGAGCCCCTACGAGCAGTACTTC
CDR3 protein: CASSAGPSSPYEQYF

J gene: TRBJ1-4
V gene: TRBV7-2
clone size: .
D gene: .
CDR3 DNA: TGTGCCAGCAGCTTAGCGTTCGACATCCCCTTTGAAAAACTGTTTTTT
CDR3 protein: CASSLAFDIPFEKLFF

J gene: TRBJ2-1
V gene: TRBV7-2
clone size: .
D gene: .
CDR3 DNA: TGTGCCAGCAGCTTAGGCCTCGGATCGACGTGGAATGAGCAGTTCTTC
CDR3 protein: CASSLGLGSTWNEQFF

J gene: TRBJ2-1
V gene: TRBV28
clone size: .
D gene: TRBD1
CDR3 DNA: TGTGCCAGCAGGGGCCGGGACAGACTGGTAGATGAGCAGTTCTTC
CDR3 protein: CASRGRDRLVDEQFF

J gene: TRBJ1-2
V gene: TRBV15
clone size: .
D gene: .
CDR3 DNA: TGTGCCACCAGCAGAGATCTCCCGGCAAAAGGATTCTACACCTTC
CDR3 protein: CATSRDLPAKGFYTF

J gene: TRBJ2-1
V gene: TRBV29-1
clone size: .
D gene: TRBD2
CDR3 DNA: TGCAGCGTCCTTTCACTAGCGGGAGGGACGAAGTTCTTC
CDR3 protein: CSVLSLAGGTKFF

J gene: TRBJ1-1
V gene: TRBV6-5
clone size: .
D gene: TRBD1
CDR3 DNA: TGTGCCAGCAGTTACTCGTACAGGGGGGGCACTGAAGCTTTCTTT
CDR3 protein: CASSYSYRGGTEAFF

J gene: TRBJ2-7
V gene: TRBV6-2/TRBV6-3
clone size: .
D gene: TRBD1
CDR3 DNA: TGTGCCAGCAGTACGACAGGGGATAGCTCCTACGAGCAGTACTTC
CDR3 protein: CASSTTGDSSYEQYF

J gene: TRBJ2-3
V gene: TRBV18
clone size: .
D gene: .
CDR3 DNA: TGTGCCAGCTCACCGGCGGTAAATCCAGGCCGGGCAGATACGCAGTATTTT
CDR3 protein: CASSPAVNPGRADTQYF

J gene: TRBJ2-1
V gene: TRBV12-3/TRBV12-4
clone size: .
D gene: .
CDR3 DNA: TGTGCCAGCAGAGGGCCCCGGCGCGATGAGCAGTTCTTC
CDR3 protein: CASRGPRRDEQFF

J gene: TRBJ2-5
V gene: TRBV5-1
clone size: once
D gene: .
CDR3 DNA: TGCGCCAGCAACTTACAAGAGACCCAGTACTTC
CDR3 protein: CASNLQETQYF

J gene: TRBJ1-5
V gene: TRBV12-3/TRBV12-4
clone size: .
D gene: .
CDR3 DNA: TGTGCCAGCAGCCCCTGGCGGGGAGTTACTCAGCCCCAGCATTTT
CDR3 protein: CASSPWRGVTQPQHF

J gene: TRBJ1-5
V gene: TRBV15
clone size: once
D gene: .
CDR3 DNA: TGTGCCACCAGCAGAGATTACAGGAGCAATCAGCCCCAGCATTTT
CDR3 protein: CATSRDYRSNQPQHF

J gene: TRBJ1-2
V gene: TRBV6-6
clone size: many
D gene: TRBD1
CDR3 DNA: TGTGCCAGCAGCGGACAGGGAAACTATGGCTACACCTTC
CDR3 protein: CASSGQGNYGYTF

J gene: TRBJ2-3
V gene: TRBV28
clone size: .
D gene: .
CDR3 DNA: TGTGCCAGCACCCCGAAAGGGAGGACGCAGTATTTT
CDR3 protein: CASTPKGRTQYF

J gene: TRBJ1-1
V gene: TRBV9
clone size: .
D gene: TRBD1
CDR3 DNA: TGTGCCAGCAGCGTAGGGACAGGGGAGGACACTGAAGCTTTCTTT
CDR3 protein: CASSVGTGEDTEAFF

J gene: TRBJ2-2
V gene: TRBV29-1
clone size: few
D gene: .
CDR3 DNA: TGCAGCGCTTGGCCCCTAGTCACCGGGGAGCTGTTTTTT
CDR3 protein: CSAWPLVTGELFF

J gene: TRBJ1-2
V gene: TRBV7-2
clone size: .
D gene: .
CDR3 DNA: TGTGCCAGCAGCTTAGTACCTCCGAGGGACCATGGCTACACCTTC
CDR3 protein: CASSLVPPRDHGYTF

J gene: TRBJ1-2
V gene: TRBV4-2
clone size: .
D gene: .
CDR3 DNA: TGTGCCAGCAGCCAAGAGAAGGACACGGTCGTCTATGGCTACACCTTC
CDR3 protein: CASSQEKDTVVYGYTF

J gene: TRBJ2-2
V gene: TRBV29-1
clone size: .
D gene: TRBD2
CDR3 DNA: TGCAGCGTTGCGGGAGGGCGGAACACCGGGGAGCTGTTTTTT
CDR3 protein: CSVAGGRNTGELFF

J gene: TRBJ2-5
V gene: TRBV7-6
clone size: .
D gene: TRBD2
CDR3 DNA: TGTGCCAGCAGCTTAACCATAGCGGGGGAGACCCAGTACTTC
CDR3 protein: CASSLTIAGETQYF